This T cell receptor beta chain was documented in a study of regulatory T cells in long-lasting Graves disease. This clonotype was observed a few times. CDR3 size: 14 residues. V was trimmed by 7 bases and J by 0 bases, leaving 13 bases between them. Per germline, CDR1 SQVTM and CDR2 ANQGSEA. In building TCR beta libraries, iRepertoire HTBI primers were used together with Arm-PCR of CDR3 regions. In TCRdb, the multiplex PCR reads were re-called with MiXCR into one record per CDR3 protein. The sample consists of around 500,000 distinct CDR3 sequences, about 16% of them appearing once. The time point was: newly diagnosed GD, antithyroid drugs for less than 3 months. PBMCs were the source of the RNA used for TCR sequencing. The data were also submitted as part of a second study, on T cells in Graves' hyperthyroidism and ophthalmopathy.

The rearrangement uses TRBV29-1 and TRBJ1-3; a weak D match, TRBD1 (6 bases). This TCR came from a woman aged 35 to 60 with Graves disease. Specimen: peripheral blood mononuclear cells (PBMCs), collected at new diagnosis, from a patient treated with antithyroid drugs. CDR3 sequence: CSAWGGFSGNTIYF. In nucleotides, the CDR3 is TGCAGCGCCTGGGGGGGCTTCTCTGGAAACACCATATATTTT.